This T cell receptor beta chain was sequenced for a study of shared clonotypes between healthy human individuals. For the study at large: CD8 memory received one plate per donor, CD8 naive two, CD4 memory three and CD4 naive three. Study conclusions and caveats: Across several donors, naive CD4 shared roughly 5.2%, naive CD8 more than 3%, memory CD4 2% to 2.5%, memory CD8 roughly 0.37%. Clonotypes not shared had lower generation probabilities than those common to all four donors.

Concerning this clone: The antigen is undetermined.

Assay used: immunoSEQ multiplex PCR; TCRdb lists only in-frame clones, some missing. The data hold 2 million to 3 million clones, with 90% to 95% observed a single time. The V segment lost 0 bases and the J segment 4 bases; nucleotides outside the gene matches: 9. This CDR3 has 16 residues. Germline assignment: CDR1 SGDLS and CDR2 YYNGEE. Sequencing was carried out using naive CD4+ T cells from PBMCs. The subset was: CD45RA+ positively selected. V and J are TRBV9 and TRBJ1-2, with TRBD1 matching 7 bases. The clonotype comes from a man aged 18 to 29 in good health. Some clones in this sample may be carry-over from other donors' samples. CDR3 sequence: CASSVASTGAGYGYTF. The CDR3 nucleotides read TGTGCCAGCAGCGTAGCTTCAACAGGGGCGGGCTATGGCTACACCTTC.